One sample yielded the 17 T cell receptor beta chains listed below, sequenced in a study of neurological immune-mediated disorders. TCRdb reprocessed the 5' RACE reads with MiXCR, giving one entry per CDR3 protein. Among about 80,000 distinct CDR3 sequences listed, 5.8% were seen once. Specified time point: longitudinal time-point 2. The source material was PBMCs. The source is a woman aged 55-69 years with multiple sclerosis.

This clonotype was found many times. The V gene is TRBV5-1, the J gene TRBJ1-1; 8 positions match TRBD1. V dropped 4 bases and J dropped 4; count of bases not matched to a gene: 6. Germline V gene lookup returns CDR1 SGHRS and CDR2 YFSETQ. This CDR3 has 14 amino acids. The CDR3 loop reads CASSRTGLSTEAFF. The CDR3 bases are TGCGCCAGCAGCAGGACAGGGTTGAGCACTGAAGCTTTCTTT. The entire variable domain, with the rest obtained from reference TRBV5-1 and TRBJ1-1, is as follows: KAGVTQTPRYLIKTRGQQVTLSCSPISGHRSVSWYQQTPGQGLQFLFEYFSETQRNKGNFPGRFSGRQFSNSRSEMNVSTLELGDSALYLCASSRTGLSTEAFFGQGTRLTVV.

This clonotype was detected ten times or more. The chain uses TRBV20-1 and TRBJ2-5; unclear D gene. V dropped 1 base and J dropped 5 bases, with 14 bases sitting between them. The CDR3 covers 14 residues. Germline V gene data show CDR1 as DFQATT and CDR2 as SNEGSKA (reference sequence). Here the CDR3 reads CSARVAPMGETQYF. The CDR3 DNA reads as TGCAGTGCTAGAGTTGCACCGATGGGGGAGACCCAGTACTTC.

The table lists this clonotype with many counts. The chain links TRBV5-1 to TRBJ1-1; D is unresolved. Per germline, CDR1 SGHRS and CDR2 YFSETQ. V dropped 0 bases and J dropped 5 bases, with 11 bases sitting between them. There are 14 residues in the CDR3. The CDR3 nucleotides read TGCGCCAGCAGCTTGGTGCCGGATGCTACTGAAGCTTTCTTT. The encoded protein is CASSLVPDATEAFF.

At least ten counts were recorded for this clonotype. CDR3 residues: CASSLGDYNEQFF. CDR3 nucleotides: TGTGCCAGCAGCTTGGGGGACTACAATGAGCAGTTCTTC. This chain connects TRBV5-5 to TRBJ2-1; D not resolved. Germline CDR1 SGHKS, CDR2 YYEKEE (reference sequence). The V gene lost 0 bases and the J gene lost 3 bases, with 4 bases spanning the gap. The CDR3 sequence is 13 residues long.

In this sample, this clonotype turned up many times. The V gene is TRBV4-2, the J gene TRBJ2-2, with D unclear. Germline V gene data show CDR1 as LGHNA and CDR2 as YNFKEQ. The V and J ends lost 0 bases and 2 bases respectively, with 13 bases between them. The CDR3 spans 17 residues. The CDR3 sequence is CASSQDWSRINTGELFF. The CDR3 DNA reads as TGTGCCAGCAGCCAAGATTGGAGTCGGATTAACACCGGGGAGCTGTTTTTT.

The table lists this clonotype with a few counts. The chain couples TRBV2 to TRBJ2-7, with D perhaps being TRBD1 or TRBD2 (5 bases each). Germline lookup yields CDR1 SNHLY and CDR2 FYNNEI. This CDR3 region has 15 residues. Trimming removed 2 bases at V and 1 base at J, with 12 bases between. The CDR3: CASSERGRGSYEQYF. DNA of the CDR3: TGTGCCAGCAGTGAACGGGGCAGAGGATCCTACGAGCAGTACTTC.

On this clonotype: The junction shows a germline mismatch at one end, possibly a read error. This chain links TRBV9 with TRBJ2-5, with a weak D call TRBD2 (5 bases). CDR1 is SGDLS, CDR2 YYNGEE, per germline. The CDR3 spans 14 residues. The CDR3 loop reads CSSSVLSRGETQYF. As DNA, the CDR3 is TGTTCCAGCAGCGTATTGTCCCGAGGGGAGACCCAGTACTTC.

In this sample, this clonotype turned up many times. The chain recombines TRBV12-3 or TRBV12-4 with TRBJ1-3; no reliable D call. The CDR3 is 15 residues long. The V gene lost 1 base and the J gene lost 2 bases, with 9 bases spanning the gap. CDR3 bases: TGTGCCAGCAGTTTAGGGAGATCAACTGGAAACACCATATATTTT. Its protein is CASSLGRSTGNTIYF.

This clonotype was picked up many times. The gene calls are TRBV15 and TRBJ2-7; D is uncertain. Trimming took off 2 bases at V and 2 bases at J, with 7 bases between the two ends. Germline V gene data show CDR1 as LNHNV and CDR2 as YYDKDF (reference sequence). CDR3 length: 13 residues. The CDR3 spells CATSRQATYEQYF. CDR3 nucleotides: TGTGCCACCAGCAGACAGGCCACCTACGAGCAGTACTTC.

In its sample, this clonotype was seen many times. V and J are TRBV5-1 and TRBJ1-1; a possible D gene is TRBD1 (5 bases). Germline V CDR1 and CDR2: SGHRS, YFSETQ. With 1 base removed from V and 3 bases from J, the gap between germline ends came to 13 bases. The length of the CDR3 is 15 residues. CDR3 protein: CASSLRRGGYTEAFF. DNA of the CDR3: TGCGCCAGCAGCTTGAGGAGGGGAGGTTACACTGAAGCTTTCTTT.

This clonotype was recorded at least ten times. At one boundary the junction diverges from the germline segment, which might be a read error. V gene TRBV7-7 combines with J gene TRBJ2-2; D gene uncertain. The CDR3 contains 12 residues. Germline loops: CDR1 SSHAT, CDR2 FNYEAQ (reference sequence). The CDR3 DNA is TGTGCTAGCACCGAGAACACCGGGGAGCTGTTTTTT. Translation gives CASTENTGELFF.

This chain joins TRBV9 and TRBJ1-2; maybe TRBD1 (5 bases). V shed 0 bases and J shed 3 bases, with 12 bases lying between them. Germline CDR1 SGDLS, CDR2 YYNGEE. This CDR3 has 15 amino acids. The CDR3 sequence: CASSVGGDGYYGYTF. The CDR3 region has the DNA TGTGCCAGCAGCGTAGGGGGGGACGGTTACTATGGCTACACCTTC. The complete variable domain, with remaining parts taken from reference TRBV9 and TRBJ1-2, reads DSGVTQTPKHLITATGQRVTLRCSPRSGDLSVYWYQQSLDQGLQFLIQYYNGEERAKGNILERFSAQQFPDLHSELNLSSLELGDSALYFCASSVGGDGYYGYTFGSGTRLTVV.

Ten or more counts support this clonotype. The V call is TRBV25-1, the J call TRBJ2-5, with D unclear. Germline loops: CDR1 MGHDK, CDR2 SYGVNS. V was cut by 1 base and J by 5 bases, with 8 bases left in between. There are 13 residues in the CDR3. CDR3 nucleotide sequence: TGTGCCAGCAGTGAATCCGGCCGGGAGACCCAGTACTTC. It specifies CASSESGRETQYF.

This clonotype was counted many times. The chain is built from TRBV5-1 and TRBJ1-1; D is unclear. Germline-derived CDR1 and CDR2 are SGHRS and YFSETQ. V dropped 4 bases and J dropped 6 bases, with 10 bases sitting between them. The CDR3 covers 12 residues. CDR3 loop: CASSHDRAEAFF. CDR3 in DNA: TGCGCCAGCAGCCATGACCGCGCTGAAGCTTTCTTT.

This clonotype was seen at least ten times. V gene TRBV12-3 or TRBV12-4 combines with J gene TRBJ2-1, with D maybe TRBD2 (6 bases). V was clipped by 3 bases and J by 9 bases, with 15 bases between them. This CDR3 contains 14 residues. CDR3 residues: CASSLGGPLGEQFF. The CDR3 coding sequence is TGTGCCAGCAGTTTGGGGGGTCCGCTGGGTGAGCAGTTCTTC.

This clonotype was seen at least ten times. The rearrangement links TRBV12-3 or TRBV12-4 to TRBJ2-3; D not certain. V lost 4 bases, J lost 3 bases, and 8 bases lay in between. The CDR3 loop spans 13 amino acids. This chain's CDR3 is CASSSLITDTQYF. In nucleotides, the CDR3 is TGTGCCAGCAGTTCTTTAATTACAGATACGCAGTATTTT.

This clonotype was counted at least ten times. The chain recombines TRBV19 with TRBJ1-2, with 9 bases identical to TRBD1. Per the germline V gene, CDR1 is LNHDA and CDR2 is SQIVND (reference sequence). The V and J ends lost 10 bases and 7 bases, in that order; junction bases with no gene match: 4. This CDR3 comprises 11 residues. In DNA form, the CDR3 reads TGTGCCACGGGACAGGGCCCTGGCTACACCTTC. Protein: CATGQGPGYTF.